This is a list of T cell receptor beta chains from one sample in a study of cytomegalovirus exposure and HLA in healthy donors. Clones were sequenced by immunoSEQ multiplex PCR, and TCRdb holds only the in-frame ones, with some missing. The sample holds about 130,000 clones, roughly 73% seen once. Sequenced sample: PBMCs. Receptors originate from a man aged 55 to 70 in good health and CMV-seropositive. Both conserved end residues are part of each CDR3. A D gene is named only where the DNA matches it firmly. The listing skips clone size in some rows; elsewhere it reads once, few, many or a size class.

CDR3nt,CDR3aa,abundance,v_gene,j_gene,d_gene
TGTGCCAGCAGGTCGGGACAGGCAAACTATGGCTACACCTTC,CASRSGQANYGYTF,NA,TRBV28,TRBJ1-2,TRBD1
TGTGCCAGCAGTGAAAGGGGTAATAGAGCTTTCTTT,CASSERGNRAFF,NA,TRBV2,TRBJ1-1,NA
TGTGCCAGCAGGCGCCCCGGGACTAATGAAAAACTGTTTTTT,CASRRPGTNEKLFF,NA,TRBV28,TRBJ1-4,NA
TGTGCCAGCAGTGCTCTACAGGGAAAGGAAGCTTTCTTT,CASSALQGKEAFF,NA,TRBV27,TRBJ1-1,NA
TGTGCCAGCAGCTCTAGCATTACATGGAGAGACAATGAGCAGTTCTTC,CASSSSITWRDNEQFF,NA,TRBV27,TRBJ2-1,NA
TGTGCCAGCAGTTGGGGACAGGGGCCCTCTACAGATACGCAGTATTTT,CASSWGQGPSTDTQYF,NA,TRBV6-6,TRBJ2-3,TRBD1
TGTGCCAGCAGCCTTGGCAGGCAGAATGGCTACACCTTC,CASSLGRQNGYTF,NA,TRBV9,TRBJ1-2,NA
TGTGCCAGCAGCCCGGACAGGGGGCTAAGAGATACGCAGTATTTT,CASSPDRGLRDTQYF,NA,TRBV5-6,TRBJ2-3,TRBD1
TGTGCCAGCAGCGTAGCGGGGGGTACCGGGGAGCTGTTTTTT,CASSVAGGTGELFF,NA,TRBV9,TRBJ2-2,TRBD2
TGTGCCAGCAGCTTAAATGCAGGGGTGAACACCAGGGAGCTGTTTTTT,CASSLNAGVNTRELFF,NA,TRBV7-3,TRBJ2-2,NA
TGCGCCAGCAGCCTATCACAGGGAACTGAAGCTTTCTTT,CASSLSQGTEAFF,NA,TRBV5-1,TRBJ1-1,NA
TGTGCCAGTGCTAGTAATCTGGAGACCCAGTACTTC,CASASNLETQYF,NA,TRBV6-5,TRBJ2-5,NA
TGTGCCAGCAGCTCCCCGGGAAACAGGGACGGGGAGCAGTACTTC,CASSSPGNRDGEQYF,NA,TRBV5-4,TRBJ2-5,NA
TGTGCCAGCAGTCCTTTTAGTCGGGAGACCCAGTACTTC,CASSPFSRETQYF,NA,TRBV28,TRBJ2-5,NA
TGCGCCAGCAGCGTGACAGGGGCCCGACTCGAGCAGTACTTC,CASSVTGARLEQYF,few,TRBV5-1,TRBJ2-7,TRBD1
TGTTCCAGCACCGAACAATCGGATACGCAGTATTTT,CSSTEQSDTQYF,few,TRBV7-9,TRBJ2-3,NA
TGTGCCAGTAGTATCGGGACTAGCGCCACCGGGGAGCTGTTTTTT,CASSIGTSATGELFF,NA,TRBV19,TRBJ2-2,TRBD2
TGTGCCAGCACTCAGGGGGCGTCTGGCTACACCTTC,CASTQGASGYTF,NA,TRBV2,TRBJ1-2,TRBD1
TGTGCCATCAGTGAACATGAGGGCATACATCAGCCCCAGCATTTT,CAISEHEGIHQPQHF,NA,TRBV10-3,TRBJ1-5,NA
TGTGCCAGCAGCGTAGATAAGGGGGATTCACCCCTCCACTTT,CASSVDKGDSPLHF,NA,TRBV9,TRBJ1-6,NA
TGCGCCAGCAGCTTGAATATCGGGGAAAAACTGTTTTTT,CASSLNIGEKLFF,NA,TRBV5-1,TRBJ1-4,NA
TGTGCCAGCAGCTCTGGACAAAATCAGCCCCAGCATTTT,CASSSGQNQPQHF,NA,TRBV5-6,TRBJ1-5,NA
TGTGCCAGCAGCTTGGTGGCGGGGTGGGGCACAGATACGCAGTATTTT,CASSLVAGWGTDTQYF,NA,TRBV5-8,TRBJ2-3,NA
TGTGCCAGCAGTTACGATAACAGATGGGAGACCCAGTACTTC,CASSYDNRWETQYF,few,TRBV6-5,TRBJ2-5,NA
TGTGCCAGTAGAAGGACAGGTCAAAATCTGAGGGGGGCCAACGTCCTGACTTTC,CASRRTGQNLRGANVLTF,NA,TRBV19,TRBJ2-6,TRBD1
TGTGCCAGCAGCTTAGACAGGGACCACGAGCAGTACTTC,CASSLDRDHEQYF,NA,TRBV7-3,TRBJ2-7,TRBD1
TGCGCCAGCAGCTTAGCACGGGGGGGTGTGACAGATACGCAGTATTTT,CASSLARGGVTDTQYF,NA,TRBV5-1,TRBJ2-3,TRBD2
TGTGCCAGCAGTGTTGGGGGCTGGGACACTGAAGCTTTCTTT,CASSVGGWDTEAFF,few,TRBV6-1,TRBJ1-1,NA
TGTGCCATCAGTGAGCTAGCGGGGGCGAATACTTACCAAGAGACCCAGTACTTC,CAISELAGANTYQETQYF,NA,TRBV10-3,TRBJ2-5,TRBD2
TGTGCCAGCAGCCCTTCTAACTATGGCTACACCTTC,CASSPSNYGYTF,NA,TRBV9,TRBJ1-2,NA
TGCGCCAGCAGCCCCGAGTTAGCGGGGTCTCATGAGCAGTTCTTC,CASSPELAGSHEQFF,NA,TRBV10-2,TRBJ2-1,TRBD2
TGCGCCAGCAGCCAATCCGGACAGGGGGCGGCCAACTATGGCTACACCTTC,CASSQSGQGAANYGYTF,once,TRBV5-1,TRBJ1-2,TRBD1
TGCGCCAGCACTATGACAGGGTCCTACGAGCAGTACTTC,CASTMTGSYEQYF,NA,TRBV5-1,TRBJ2-7,TRBD1
TGTGCCACCCGGACACGTGGGGGGTGGGTCTTT,CATRTRGGWVF,NA,TRBV11-2,TRBJ1-1,NA
TGTGCCAGCAGCGCAAATAGCGGGGCCTCTTACAATGAGCAGTTCTTC,CASSANSGASYNEQFF,few,TRBV5-4,TRBJ2-1,TRBD2
TGTGCCAGCTCACAACTGCCGCCCGGGACAGCCGGGGAGCTGTTTTTT,CASSQLPPGTAGELFF,few,TRBV18,TRBJ2-2,TRBD1